A single T cell receptor (beta chain) is shown here with its context. The source of the sample is a study of OX40 agonist ivuxolimab in advanced cancers. With 5 bases clipped from V and 2 bases from J, the junction kept 11 bases outside the gene matches. The germline CDR1 and CDR2 sequences are SGHRS and YFSETQ. The CDR3 is made up of 17 amino acids. Repertoires were generated with immunoSEQ multiplex PCR, while TCRdb's copy carries only in-frame clones and drops some. The sample holds 50,000 to 70,000 clones, roughly 85% seen once. This specimen was CD4+ or CD8+ T cells sorted from blood, taken in a trial of the OX40 agonist ivuxolimab. The gene calls are TRBV5-1 and TRBJ1-3; TRBD1 aligns across 9 bases. This clonotype was obtained from an adult with an advanced solid tumor such as melanoma, head and neck, liver or kidney cancer. DNA of the CDR3: TGCGCCAGCAGATCGGACAGGGGTCCGCCGGCTGGAAACACCATATATTTT. Its translation is CASRSDRGPPAGNTIYF.